This entry lists 15 T cell receptor beta chains sequenced from one sample in a study of CD8 T cells in ankylosing spondylitis. From the 5' RACE reads, TCRdb called clonotypes with MiXCR, one entry per CDR3 protein. The table records 200,000 to 250,000 distinct CDR3 sequences, over 8.5% of them present only once. Input material: blood, either unsorted or a sorted T cell fraction (not recorded which). Receptors originate from a male donor with ankylosing spondylitis or in good health (not recorded which).

The rearrangement joins TRBV7-9 to TRBJ2-1, with a weak D call TRBD1 (6 bases). Germline V CDR1 and CDR2: SEHNR, FQNEAQ (reference sequence). V lost 0 bases and J lost 6, with 9 bases in between. The CDR3 totals 14 residues. CDR3: CASSLAGAANEQFF. The CDR3 DNA reads as TGTGCCAGCAGCTTAGCGGGGGCCGCCAATGAGCAGTTCTTC.

V usage is TRBV7-9 and J usage is TRBJ2-5; TRBD1 aligns across 8 bases. V was clipped by 4 bases and J by 7 bases; unmatched bases: 8. Per germline, CDR1 SEHNR and CDR2 FQNEAQ (reference sequence). The CDR3 runs 14 residues. CDR3 sequence: CASSSGDRPWTQYF. As DNA, the CDR3 is TGTGCCAGCAGCTCGGGGGACAGGCCATGGACCCAGTACTTC. The full variable domain, rest sourced from reference TRBV7-9 and TRBJ2-5, is DTGVSQNPRHKITKRGQNVTFRCDPISEHNRLYWYRQTLGQGPEFLTYFQNEAQLEKSRLLSDRFSAERPKGSFSTLEIQRTEQGDSAMYLCASSSGDRPWTQYFGPGTRLLVL.

This clonotype was counted between two and nine times. The chain uses TRBV6-5 and TRBJ2-7; TRBD2 matches 8 bases. Trimming removed 2 bases from V and 7 bases from J; junction bases left unmatched: 7. This CDR3 comprises 14 residues. The germline CDR1 and CDR2 sequences are MNHEY and SVGAGI. In DNA form, the CDR3 reads TGTGCCAGCAGTTACGGGACTAGGGGCCGGGAGCAGTACTTC. This sequence encodes CASSYGTRGREQYF.

This clonotype was detected many times. The chain carries TRBV27 and TRBJ1-5; the match to TRBD1 covers 7 bases. Per the germline V gene, CDR1 is MNHEY and CDR2 is SMNVEV (reference sequence). V dropped 6 bases and J dropped 7; count of bases not matched to a gene: 9. The CDR3 sequence is 14 residues long. The CDR3 is CASRVRGEGQPQHF. Here the CDR3 DNA reads TGTGCCAGCAGAGTCAGGGGGGAGGGGCAGCCCCAGCATTTT.

The chain recombines TRBV12-3 or TRBV12-4 with TRBJ1-5; 7 bases match TRBD1. V shed 6 bases, J shed 0 bases, and the junction held 5 bases outside the gene matches. The CDR3 has 15 amino acids. CDR3 sequence (DNA): TGTGCCAGCAGGACAGGGCCCAATAGCAATCAGCCCCAGCATTTT. The encoded protein is CASRTGPNSNQPQHF.

This clonotype was observed a handful of times. CDR3 in DNA: TGTGCCAGCAGCCAAGTATTGAGCAGAGCCGAAGCTTTCTTT. Its protein is CASSQVLSRAEAFF. J is TRBJ1-1 and V is TRBV3-1; D gene uncertain. The CDR3 sequence is 14 residues long. V lost 1 base and J lost 8, with 14 bases in between. Germline CDR1 is LGHDT and CDR2 is YNNKEL (reference sequence).

Worth noting for this clonotype: A clone one base away is much larger, so this may be a read error. The chain employs TRBV5-1 and TRBJ2-5, with D perhaps TRBD1 (6 bases). V lost 4 bases and J 1 base, leaving 11 bases between the germline ends. The CDR3 covers 14 residues. Germline-derived CDR1 and CDR2 are SGHRS and YFSETQ. CDR3 DNA sequence: TGCGCCAGCAGCCCCTTAGGGGGCCAAGAGACCCAGTACTTC. Encoded protein: CASSPLGGQETQYF.

Ten or more counts support this clonotype. The chain combines TRBV12-3 or TRBV12-4 with TRBJ2-7; possibly TRBD1 or TRBD2 for D (6 bases each). V shed 3 bases and J shed 3 bases, with 15 bases lying between them. CDR3 length equals 15 residues. The CDR3 DNA sequence: TGTGCCAGCAGTTTGGGGGGCAGGGGTCTCTACGAGCAGTACTTC. Its translation is CASSLGGRGLYEQYF.

This clonotype was detected only a few times. V and J are TRBV5-1 and TRBJ1-1, with D uncertain. This CDR3 region has 13 residues. CDR1 SGHRS and CDR2 YFSETQ come from the germline V gene. Trimming took 2 bases from V and 1 from J, leaving 6 bases between them. The CDR3 spells CASSFTANTEAFF. The CDR3 DNA sequence: TGCGCCAGCAGCTTTACGGCGAACACTGAAGCTTTCTTT.

This chain uses TRBV2 with TRBJ2-1; 9 bases line up with TRBD2. The CDR3 consists of 15 residues. Per germline, CDR1 SNHLY and CDR2 FYNNEI. J lost 9 bases, V lost 4 bases, and 10 bases had no gene match. The CDR3 region has the DNA TGTGCCAGCAGTGCTGGCGGGAGGGCCATAGGTGAGCAGTTCTTC. Translation gives CASSAGGRAIGEQFF.

This clonotype was picked up many times. The chain recombines TRBV10-1 with TRBJ1-1; no clear D. The V end was cut by 0 bases, the J end by 1 base, with 6 bases between. CDR1 is WNHNN, CDR2 SYGVQD, per germline (reference sequence). The CDR3 has 14 amino acids. CDR3: CASSESGRNTEAFF. Written as DNA, the CDR3 is TGCGCCAGCAGTGAGTCGGGGAGGAACACTGAAGCTTTCTTT.

This clonotype appeared many times. The chain employs TRBV27 and TRBJ2-1; TRBD2 is a possible D gene (5 bases). The length of the CDR3 is 17 residues. V was cut by 0 bases and J by 5 bases, with 17 bases left in between. Germline CDR1 MNHEY, CDR2 SMNVEV (reference sequence). The chain's CDR3 is CASSLSPPGLVHNEQFF. DNA of the CDR3: TGTGCCAGCAGTTTATCGCCCCCTGGACTCGTACACAATGAGCAGTTCTTC.

This clonotype was observed at least ten times. The gene calls are TRBV7-7 and TRBJ2-3, with D perhaps TRBD2 (5 bases). The CDR3 runs 18 residues. Trimming pared 2 bases from V and 3 bases from J, leaving 21 bases between. Germline loops: CDR1 SSHAT, CDR2 FNYEAQ (reference sequence). CDR3 DNA: TGTGCCAGCAGCTTACGATTGTCGACTACCGGCAAAACAGATACGCAGTATTTT. Amino acids: CASSLRLSTTGKTDTQYF.

Details on this clonotype: The junction and the germline gene differ at one end; a read error may be behind it. V usage is TRBV7-3 and J usage is TRBJ2-2; the D gene is possibly TRBD2 (5 bases). The CDR3 is made up of 13 amino acids. CDR1 SGHTA and CDR2 FQGTGA come from the germline V gene. CDR3 region: CAGSEGLTGELFF. The CDR3 region has the DNA TGTGCCGGCAGCGAGGGCCTCACCGGGGAGCTGTTTTTT.

The chain combines TRBV20-1 with TRBJ2-3; a weak D match, TRBD1 (6 bases). Germline CDR1 DFQATT, CDR2 SNEGSKA (reference sequence). The CDR3 sequence is 17 residues long. The V end was cut by 3 bases, the J end by 0 bases, with 19 bases between. The CDR3 DNA is TGCAGTGCTAGCCCGAGCTCCGGGACAATCAGCACAGATACGCAGTATTTT. Amino acids: CSASPSSGTISTDTQYF.